The rows below give T cell receptor beta chains drawn from one sample of a study of T cells after yellow fever vaccination. Using its own MiXCR run on the 5' RACE reads, TCRdb lists one record per CDR3 protein. Among roughly 150,000 distinct CDR3 sequences listed, roughly 8% were seen once. This specimen was CD4+ T cells sorted from PBMCs, taken 5 days after the yellow fever booster vaccination. The origin of the receptors is a young man who received the YFV17D yellow fever vaccine. Both conserved end residues are part of each CDR3.

V,CDR3
TRBV20-1,CSATTGTGVNEQFF
TRBV29-1,CSVEDLRAGNTIYF
TRBV20-1,CSASPETYEQYF
TRBV10-3,CAISPSGTSGSHEQYF
TRBV20-1,CSASLGLTGGYLYGYTF
TRBV29-1,CSARTGDNQPQHF
TRBV18,CASQGVLSSYNEQFF
TRBV20-1,CSAHRPAPYNEQFF
TRBV23-1,CASSQDQCYTEAFF
TRBV7-2,CASSLGHAGEAQYF
TRBV2,CASRDGGEQFF
TRBV20-1,CSATYGGLPTYELYF
TRBV20-1,CSAPIAGGLVNEQYF
TRBV4-3,CASSQRSDRGNYEQYF
TRBV24-1,CATSDIPANTGELFF
TRBV2,CASSLGTSGKETQYF
TRBV7-2,CASSLTETQYF
TRBV5-4,CASSLGSGRSPYNEQFF
TRBV7-2,CASSLGIGTHSDTQYF
TRBV11-1,CASSYRDSTDTQYF
TRBV12-3/TRBV12-4,CASSSPPGQALSEQYF
TRBV5-4,CASRIGGEETQYF